This T cell receptor (beta chain) comes out of a study of T cell responses to AZD1222 COVID-19 vaccine. Profiled with immunoSEQ multiplex PCR; TCRdb holds only in-frame clones, not every one. This sample has roughly 81,000 clones, with 88% found just once. General study results and limits: Vaccine-associated CD4 TCRs spanned spike, dominant at 160-218 and 743-854. Spike-specific TCR depth and breadth grew after two AZD1222 doses. No day 14 peak samples; only post-peak repertoires were characterized. Donors were mostly white British, more females; clonal diversity possibly underestimated.

About this clone: Its antigen is still unknown.

Trimming pared 6 bases from V and 0 bases from J, leaving 9 bases between. The CDR3 is 14 amino acids. Per germline, CDR1 KGHSH and CDR2 LQKENI. This clonotype originated in an adult in good health. The sample here was peripheral blood, taken on day 0 of AZD1222 vaccination. The chain carries TRBV18 and TRBJ1-3; no clear D gene. Written as DNA, the CDR3 is TGTGCCAGCTCCGGAACCAACTCTGGAAACACCATATATTTT. Protein sequence: CASSGTNSGNTIYF.